The 30 T cell receptor beta chains below all came from one sample that was sequenced in a study of blood T cell repertoires in COVID-19. TCRdb keeps only in-frame clones here, not all; method: immunoSEQ multiplex PCR. Here the sample spans approximately 69,000 clones, nearly 90% being singletons. Sequencing input: peripheral blood. These receptors were obtained from a man aged 45-60 years with acute or convalescent COVID-19.

The J gene is TRBJ2-1, the V gene TRBV7-9; D perhaps matches TRBD1 (5 bases). Germline CDR1 is SEHNR and CDR2 is FQNEAQ (reference sequence). V was trimmed by 5 bases and J by 5 bases, leaving 13 bases between them. CDR3 size: 14 residues. The CDR3 loop reads CASSVGHIDNEQFF. The CDR3 DNA reads as TGTGCCAGCAGCGTCGGACACATAGACAATGAGCAGTTCTTC.

The chain employs TRBV6-1 and TRBJ2-7, with 8 bases lining up with TRBD2. The CDR3 covers 16 residues. The V gene end was trimmed by 1 base and the J gene end by 6 bases; junction bases not matched to a gene: 11. Germline-derived CDR1 and CDR2 are MNHNS and SASEGT. CDR3 DNA sequence: TGTGCCAGCAGTGAAGTGAGGGCGGGAGGACGGCCCGAGCAGTACTTC. Residues: CASSEVRAGGRPEQYF.

This chain connects TRBV14 to TRBJ2-1, with TRBD2 matching 13 bases. With V trimmed by 2 bases and J by 6 bases, 4 bases remained unmatched. The germline gives CDR1 SGHDN, CDR2 FVKESK. CDR3 length equals 16 residues. In DNA, the CDR3 is TGTGCCAGCAGCCAACCTGGACTAGCGGGAGTCAATGAGCAGTTCTTC. This sequence encodes CASSQPGLAGVNEQFF.

This chain connects TRBV6-5 to TRBJ1-1, with 9 bases aligning to TRBD1. The junction had 2 bases not matched to a gene; V was cut back by 6 bases and J by 6 bases. The CDR3 has 12 amino acids. CDR1 is MNHEY, CDR2 SVGAGI, per germline. CDR3 coding DNA: TGTGCCAGCAGGGACAGGGGCGCTGAAGCTTTCTTT. Its protein is CASRDRGAEAFF.

The chain links TRBV30 to TRBJ1-2, with 7 bases lining up with TRBD1. V lost 3 bases and J lost 7; bases outside the gene matches: 8. The CDR3 totals 13 residues. Germline V gene data show CDR1 as GTSNPN and CDR2 as SVGIG (reference sequence). CDR3 nucleotide sequence: TGTGCCTGGAGGGAGGGGGCAGTGGGTGGCTACACCTTC. Amino acids: CAWREGAVGGYTF.

The J gene is TRBJ1-5, the V gene TRBV6-1; 7 bases agree with TRBD1. V shed 2 bases, J shed 0 bases, and the junction held 13 bases outside the gene matches. CDR3 size: 19 residues. CDR1 and CDR2 from the germline V gene are MNHNS and SASEGT. CDR3 sequence (DNA): TGTGCCAGCAGTGAACGGGACAGCGGGGGAACATATAGCAATCAGCCCCAGCATTTT. Its protein product is CASSERDSGGTYSNQPQHF.

This chain connects TRBV11-2 to TRBJ1-3; D is unclear. CDR3 length equals 16 residues. Trimming left V 2 bases short and J 4 bases short, with 15 bases between. From germline, CDR1 is SGHAT and CDR2 FQNNGV. In DNA, the CDR3 is TGTGCCAGCAGCTTATACCCCACGGGGAAAGGAAACACCATATATTTT. Translation gives CASSLYPTGKGNTIYF.

The rearrangement uses TRBV5-1 and TRBJ2-5, with 8 positions matching TRBD1. The germline gives CDR1 SGHRS, CDR2 YFSETQ. Trimming removed 0 bases from V and 5 bases from J; junction bases left unmatched: 6. CDR3 size: 15 residues. The CDR3, as DNA: TGCGCCAGCAGCTTGGGACAGGGGATTTCGGAGACCCAGTACTTC. This codes for CASSLGQGISETQYF.

This clone was counted between two and nine times. The rearrangement uses TRBV5-1 and TRBJ1-3; D might be TRBD1 (5 bases). V was pared by 3 bases and J by 4 bases, with 14 bases between. The CDR3 loop spans 15 amino acids. CDR1 and CDR2 (germline): SGHRS, YFSETQ. The CDR3 here is CASSWGQGAGNTIYF. In DNA, the CDR3 is TGCGCCAGCAGCTGGGGTCAGGGTGCCGGAAACACCATATATTTT.

This chain links TRBV11-2 with TRBJ1-3, with D unclear. The germline V gene encodes CDR1 SGHAT and CDR2 FQNNGV. Trimming removed 5 bases at V and 0 bases at J, with 8 bases between. This CDR3 is 14 amino acids long. The CDR3 DNA follows: TGTGCCAGCAGCCGCGGATTCTCTGGAAACACCATATATTTT. Encoded protein: CASSRGFSGNTIYF.

This clone was found once. The V gene is TRBV21-1, the J gene TRBJ2-3; whether TRBD2, the table's D call, matches the DNA was not checked. TRBV21-1 is termed a pseudogene. This CDR3 has 19 residues. CDR3 region: CASRREGGTSGRARNTQYF. CDR3 nucleotide sequence: TGTGCCAGCAGAAGGGAGGGGGGAACTAGCGGGAGGGCCCGAAATACGCAGTATTTT.

The CDR3 is CASSRRIAGVSYNEQFF. The CDR3 DNA reads TGTGCCAGCAGCCGCCGAATAGCGGGAGTTTCCTACAATGAGCAGTTCTTC. This sequence joins TRBV14 and TRBJ2-1; 9 nucleotides agree with TRBD2. The CDR3 is 17 amino acids. Trimming cost V 4 bases and J 1 base; bases outside gene matches: 8. Germline-derived CDR1 and CDR2 are SGHDN and FVKESK.

The chain carries TRBV12-3 or TRBV12-4 and TRBJ1-5; D unresolved. The CDR3 runs to 13 residues. Trimming pared 7 bases from V and 5 bases from J, leaving 12 bases between. CDR3 loop: CASTLGGYQPQHF. CDR3 nucleotide sequence: TGTGCCAGCACCCTAGGCGGTTATCAGCCCCAGCATTTT.

The V and J genes are TRBV5-4 and TRBJ2-7, with a weak D call TRBD1 (5 bases). Germline V gives CDR1 SGHNT, CDR2 YYREEE (reference sequence). Deletions cut 1 base from V and 1 base from J, with 9 bases between. This CDR3 has 14 amino acids. The CDR3 here is CASSLSQGSYEQYF. Here the CDR3 DNA reads TGTGCCAGCAGCTTGTCTCAGGGTTCCTACGAGCAGTACTTC.

V usage is TRBV12-3 or TRBV12-4 and J usage is TRBJ2-7; D ambiguous. V was clipped by 4 bases and J by 1 base, with 8 bases between them. The CDR3 is made up of 13 amino acids. The CDR3 spells CASSSDNSYEQYF. The CDR3 DNA reads TGTGCCAGCAGTTCCGACAATTCCTACGAGCAGTACTTC.

The V and J genes are TRBV11-2 and TRBJ2-1, with D perhaps TRBD2 (6 bases). Per the germline V gene, CDR1 is SGHAT and CDR2 is FQNNGV. The CDR3 totals 13 residues. V lost 3 bases, J lost 8 bases, and 11 bases lay in between. Here the CDR3 DNA reads TGTGCCAGCAGCTTCGCCGGGAGAGATGAGCAGTTCTTC. It codes for CASSFAGRDEQFF.

The V and J genes are TRBV14 and TRBJ2-7; D is possibly TRBD1 (5 bases). From germline, CDR1 is SGHDN and CDR2 FVKESK. The germline V and J ends were trimmed by 4 bases and 2 bases, with 6 bases remaining between them. This CDR3 is built from 12 residues. The CDR3 region has the DNA TGTGCCAGCAGCCGGGGCCCCTACGAGCAGTACTTC. Protein product: CASSRGPYEQYF.

V gene TRBV3-1 (or the pseudogene TRBV3-2) combines with J gene TRBJ2-7; D is possibly TRBD2 (5 bases). Trimming left V 1 base short and J 3 bases short, with 13 bases between. Germline V lookup: CDR1 LGHDT, CDR2 YNNKEL (reference sequence). The CDR3 runs to 15 residues. CDR3 sequence reads: CASSQGLAAFYEQYF. Written as DNA, the CDR3 is TGTGCCAGCAGCCAAGGGCTAGCCGCATTCTACGAGCAGTACTTC.

This clone occurred a few times. The chain couples TRBV7-9 to TRBJ2-7, with 8 bases fitting TRBD1. Losses at the gene ends were 3 bases for V and 3 bases for J; bases not matched to a gene: 4. The CDR3 has 14 amino acids. In germline, CDR1 is SEHNR, CDR2 FQNEAQ (reference sequence). The CDR3 spells CASSLGQVSYEQYF. CDR3 nucleotides: TGTGCCAGCAGCTTGGGACAGGTGAGCTACGAGCAGTACTTC.

The rearrangement uses TRBV5-1 and TRBJ2-5; D is ambiguous. This CDR3 is 14 amino acids long. Trimming cost V 0 bases and J 2 bases, with 8 bases left between them. CDR1 SGHRS and CDR2 YFSETQ come from the germline V gene. The CDR3 is CASSLVQIQETQYF. The CDR3 DNA reads TGCGCCAGCAGCTTGGTCCAGATACAAGAGACCCAGTACTTC.

This chain joins TRBV9 and TRBJ2-4; 7 bases are shared with TRBD2. This CDR3 has 14 amino acids. The trim removed 0 bases at V and 8 bases at J, leaving 5 bases unmatched. Per the germline V gene, CDR1 is SGDLS and CDR2 is YYNGEE. CDR3 nucleotide sequence: TGTGCCAGCAGCGTAGCAACGGGGAGGGACATTCAGTACTTC. Residues: CASSVATGRDIQYF.

The rearrangement links TRBV5-6 to TRBJ2-1, with TRBD1 identical over 10 bases. This CDR3 comprises 16 residues. V shed 2 bases, J shed 0 bases, and the junction held 2 bases outside the gene matches. Germline CDR1 SGHDT, CDR2 YYEEEE. Written as DNA, the CDR3 is TGTGCCAGCAGCTTTGGACAGGGGGACTCCTACAATGAGCAGTTCTTC. It encodes CASSFGQGDSYNEQFF.

This chain joins TRBV19 and TRBJ1-1; D is perhaps TRBD1 (5 bases). V was pared by 7 bases and J by 3 bases, with 12 bases between. Germline V CDR1 and CDR2: LNHDA, SQIVND (reference sequence). The CDR3 is 13 amino acids. This chain's CDR3 is CASTPGGYTEAFF. The CDR3 nucleotides are TGTGCCAGTACCCCGGGGGGTTACACTGAAGCTTTCTTT.

Here the CDR3 reads CASSQGADRGNTIYF. CDR3 DNA sequence: TGCGCCAGCAGCCAAGGGGCAGATAGGGGAAACACCATATATTTT. The rearrangement joins TRBV4-3 to TRBJ1-3; D is undetermined. CDR1 LGHNA and CDR2 YSLEER come from the germline V gene. CDR3 size: 15 residues. Trimming pared 1 base from V and 4 bases from J, leaving 11 bases between.

This chain uses TRBV30 with TRBJ1-1; D not certain. The ends were cut back, 3 bases at V and 6 bases at J, with 17 bases in the middle. CDR1 and CDR2 from the germline V gene are GTSNPN and SVGIG (reference sequence). The CDR3 runs 14 residues. CDR3 in amino acids: CAWRAGSLTAEAFF. The CDR3 DNA follows: TGTGCCTGGAGAGCGGGTAGTTTGACGGCTGAAGCTTTCTTT.

This rearrangement joins TRBV25-1 to TRBJ2-1; D gene unclear. CDR1 is MGHDK and CDR2 is SYGVNS in the germline V gene. The CDR3 is 12 residues long. The V gene lost 5 bases and the J gene lost 8 bases, with 10 bases spanning the gap. CDR3 coding DNA: TGTGCCAGCAGTAAGCAGGCCTATGAGCAGTTCTTC. Its protein is CASSKQAYEQFF.

V and J are TRBV5-4 and TRBJ2-3, with 11 bases matching TRBD2. CDR1 and CDR2 (germline): SGHNT, YYREEE (reference sequence). The CDR3 extends over 16 amino acids. Trimming removed 4 bases from V and 1 base from J; junction bases left unmatched: 5. The CDR3 region is CASSRQLAGGTDTQYF. The CDR3 DNA follows: TGTGCCAGCAGCCGTCAACTAGCGGGAGGCACAGATACGCAGTATTTT.

This chain uses TRBV19 with TRBJ2-7, with 11 bases matching TRBD1. The V and J ends lost 5 bases and 2 bases, in that order; junction bases with no gene match: 5. Germline V gene sequence: CDR1 LNHDA, CDR2 SQIVND (reference sequence). The CDR3 runs to 15 residues. The CDR3 sequence is CASSRGQGVTYEQYF. CDR3 coding DNA: TGTGCCAGTAGTCGGGGACAGGGGGTAACCTACGAGCAGTACTTC. The whole variable domain, remainder taken from reference TRBV19 and TRBJ2-7, is DGGITQSPKYLFRKEGQNVTLSCEQNLNHDAMYWYRQDPGQGLRLIYYSQIVNDFQKGDIAEGYSVSREKKESFPLTVTSAQKNPTAFYLCASSRGQGVTYEQYFGPGTRLTVT.

This chain uses TRBV3-1 (or the pseudogene TRBV3-2) with TRBJ1-2; 9 bases are shared with TRBD1. Germline-derived CDR1 and CDR2 are LGHDT and YNNKEL (reference sequence). The CDR3 consists of 15 residues. The V gene end was trimmed by 4 bases and the J gene end by 2 bases; junction bases not matched to a gene: 5. The CDR3 bases are TGTGCCAGCAGCCTCTCCGGGACAGGGAACTATGGCTACACCTTC. Translating gives CASSLSGTGNYGYTF.

This chain uses TRBV4-1 with TRBJ1-1; 8 bases align to TRBD1. The CDR3 loop spans 17 amino acids. Per germline, CDR1 MGHRA and CDR2 YSYEKL. The V gene end was trimmed by 4 bases and the J gene end by 1 base; junction bases not matched to a gene: 11. The CDR3, as DNA: TGCGCCAGCAGCCTTCCCAGGGGGCGTCCGTGGAACACTGAAGCTTTCTTT. This translates into CASSLPRGRPWNTEAFF.